This is a list of T cell receptor beta chains from one sample in a study of PD-1 blockade in mismatch repair-deficient tumors. Generated by immunoSEQ multiplex PCR, the TCRdb table keeps only in-frame clones and is missing some. The sample records more than 12,000 clones, 84% being singletons. Their antigen targets remain unknown. Specimen: cells cultured in vitro, collected from a patient treated with pembrolizumab. Every receptor here comes from an adult with mismatch repair-deficient cancer. Each CDR3 is given with its conserved first and last residue. Fields, in order: clone size, D gene, J gene, V gene, CDR3 DNA, CDR3 protein. D genes are given only for firm matches. Expanded clones get a size class; other rows say once, few or many, or leave the size out.

>.|.|TRBJ1-3|TRBV5-5
TGTGCCAGCAGCTTTGCAGCTACCGGACGAAACACCATATATTTT
CASSFAATGRNTIYF
>.|.|TRBJ1-1|TRBV11-3
TGTGCCAGCAGCTCCTTGTGGGGGCAGGGTAACACTGAAGCTTTCTTT
CASSSLWGQGNTEAFF
>.|TRBD1|TRBJ2-2|TRBV30
TGTGCCCGGGACAGGCTTCCCCCTAACACCGGGGAGCTGTTTTTT
CARDRLPPNTGELFF
>.|.|TRBJ1-2|TRBV7-9
TGTGCCAGCAAGGACGACAGACTAAACTATGGCTACACCTTC
CASKDDRLNYGYTF
>.|TRBD2|TRBJ2-2|TRBV5-1
TGCGCCAGCAGCTTCGGGCTAGCGGGAGGTACCGGGGAGCTGTTTTTT
CASSFGLAGGTGELFF
>.|.|TRBJ2-7|TRBV5-4
TGTGCCAGCAGCTTACCCCAGTCCTACGAGCAGTACTTC
CASSLPQSYEQYF
>.|TRBD2|TRBJ2-3|TRBV23-1
TGCGCCAGCAGTCACAGCGGGAATGGAGATACGCAGTATTTT
CASSHSGNGDTQYF
>few|.|TRBJ1-6|TRBV2
TGTGCCAGCAGCCTCGAGATGTTGGATTCACCCCTCCACTTT
CASSLEMLDSPLHF
>.|TRBD1|TRBJ2-7|TRBV18
TGTGCCAGCTCACACGACAGGGGAGATATCTACGAGCAGTACTTC
CASSHDRGDIYEQYF
>.|TRBD1|TRBJ1-6|TRBV7-2
TGTGCCAGCAGCTTTTCACAGGGGAATTCACCCCTCCACTTT
CASSFSQGNSPLHF
>.|TRBD1|TRBJ1-5|TRBV6-1
TGTGCCAGCAGTCCCAATACAGGGGGCTCTCAGCCCCAGCATTTT
CASSPNTGGSQPQHF
>few|TRBD1|TRBJ2-7|TRBV28
TGTGCCAGCAGGGGGACAGGGACTAACGAGCAGTACTTC
CASRGTGTNEQYF
>.|.|TRBJ2-7|TRBV5-8
TGTGCCAGCGGCCGGGACTTTCGCCCCCTAGGGGAGCAGTACTTC
CASGRDFRPLGEQYF
>.|.|TRBJ1-1|TRBV7-2
TGTGCCAGCAGCTTAGCGGACGTTAGGGCTGAAGCTTTCTTT
CASSLADVRAEAFF
>.|TRBD2|TRBJ2-1|TRBV9
TGTGCCAGCAGCGTAGTCAGCGGGAGGGCCAGGGACAATGAGCAGTTCTTC
CASSVVSGRARDNEQFF
>.|.|TRBJ1-1|TRBV5-1
TGCGCCAGCAGCCTCGCCGGGTCGAAAAACACTGAAGCTTTCTTT
CASSLAGSKNTEAFF
>.|.|TRBJ1-3|TRBV7-2
TGTGCCAGCAGCCCAGGACGGGTGGGCACCATATATTTT
CASSPGRVGTIYF
>.|TRBD1|TRBJ2-7|TRBV28
TGTGCCAGCATTGGGACAGGGAGTTTCTCCTACGAGCAGTACTTC
CASIGTGSFSYEQYF
>.|.|TRBJ1-2|TRBV19
TGTGCCAGTAGTATCGATCCAAGCGACAGTCTCTATGGCTACACCTTC
CASSIDPSDSLYGYTF
>.|.|TRBJ2-2|TRBV18
TGTGCCAGCTCACCTATTCAGGGGCACACCGGGGAGCTGTTTTTT
CASSPIQGHTGELFF
>.|.|TRBJ2-7|TRBV7-2
TGTGCCAGCAGCTTTCGCTACTTGCAGAGGGAGCAGTACTTC
CASSFRYLQREQYF
>once|TRBD2|TRBJ2-7|TRBV4-1
TGCGCCAGCAGCCAAGATCTCACTAGCGGGAGTTACGAGCAGTACTTC
CASSQDLTSGSYEQYF
>.|TRBD1|TRBJ2-7|TRBV28
TGTGCCAGCAAAGTGACAGGGCGCTACGAGCAGTACTTC
CASKVTGRYEQYF
>.|TRBD1|TRBJ2-5|TRBV4-1
TGCGCCAGCAGCCCAGAGGGACAGTTTGGGACCCAGTACTTC
CASSPEGQFGTQYF
>.|TRBD1|TRBJ2-1|TRBV4-1
TGCGCCAGCAGTCTCGACAGGGGGTTCTACAATGAGCAGTTCTTC
CASSLDRGFYNEQFF
>.|.|TRBJ2-6|TRBV9
TGTGCCAGCAGCGTAGAGGCTGGGGCCAACGTCCTGACTTTC
CASSVEAGANVLTF
>.|TRBD2|TRBJ2-3|TRBV10-1
TGCGCCAGCAGTTGGGCTAGCGGGAAGGATACGCAGTATTTT
CASSWASGKDTQYF
>.|.|TRBJ2-5|TRBV6-1
TGTGCCAGCAGTGAAATGTCCCGACGAGAGACCCAGTACTTC
CASSEMSRRETQYF
>.|.|TRBJ2-2|TRBV9
TGTGCCAGCAGCGTAGGATCAGGGTACGACACCGGGGAGCTGTTTTTT
CASSVGSGYDTGELFF
>once|.|TRBJ2-3|TRBV7-2
TGTGCCAGCAGCTTAGCGTGGACTACCAATACGCAGTATTTT
CASSLAWTTNTQYF
>.|TRBD1|TRBJ1-3|TRBV10-3
TGTGCCATCAGTGAAGACAGGGGGAACACCATATATTTT
CAISEDRGNTIYF
>.|TRBD2|TRBJ2-5|TRBV27
TGTGCCAGCATTTCCATCGCGCGGGAGGGCCCCAGGGAGACCCAGTACTTC
CASISIAREGPRETQYF
>.|TRBD1|TRBJ2-7|TRBV28
TGTGCCAGCAGTTTACCCGGGACAGGGAACTCCTACGAGCAGTACTTC
CASSLPGTGNSYEQYF
>once|.|TRBJ1-5|TRBV19
TGTGCCAGTAGTATAGATTGGGGAACTTCTAGCAATCAGCCCCAGCATTTT
CASSIDWGTSSNQPQHF
>.|.|TRBJ2-3|TRBV6-1
TGTGCCAGCAGTGAAGTAGAGAACCGTATTGGGCAGTATTTT
CASSEVENRIGQYF
>.|.|TRBJ1-1|TRBV5-1
TGCGCCAGCAGCTTGGCCGCGGGGATCACTGAAGCTTTCTTT
CASSLAAGITEAFF
>few|.|TRBJ2-5|TRBV4-1
TGCGCCAGCAGCCAAGAGGGGCGGGGCACCGAGACCCAGTACTTC
CASSQEGRGTETQYF
>.|.|TRBJ2-2|TRBV5-6
TGTGCCAGCAGCCCCGCCGGACTGTCCTTAAACACCGGGGAGCTGTTTTTT
CASSPAGLSLNTGELFF
>.|TRBD1|TRBJ2-3|TRBV5-1
TGCGCCAGCAGCTTCGGACAGGGAGATACGCAGTATTTT
CASSFGQGDTQYF
>.|.|TRBJ1-5|TRBV19
TGTGCCAGTAGTATAACGAATAGCAATCAGCCCCAGCATTTT
CASSITNSNQPQHF
>.|TRBD2|TRBJ2-2|TRBV7-3
TGTGCCAGCAGCTTAGCGGGAGGGGCCACCGGGGAGCTGTTTTTT
CASSLAGGATGELFF
>few|TRBD2|TRBJ2-2|TRBV7-3
TGTGCCAGCAGCCTCCCGGGGGGGACCGGGGAGCTGTTTTTT
CASSLPGGTGELFF
>.|.|TRBJ2-6|TRBV6-6
TGTGCCAGCGAAGTGGTCTCCAGTACCCGGCTGACTTTC
CASEVVSSTRLTF
>.|.|TRBJ2-7|TRBV19
TGTGCCAGTAGTCCTCGGGCGGTAGACCCTAAAAAGTACTTC
CASSPRAVDPKKYF
>.|.|TRBJ2-3|TRBV28
TGTGCCAGCAGTTTCTCCAGCTCGGATACGCAGTATTTT
CASSFSSSDTQYF
>.|.|TRBJ2-1|TRBV9
TGTGCCAGCAGACCTAGCGTTGGCTACAATGAGCAGTTCTTC
CASRPSVGYNEQFF
>.|.|TRBJ2-5|TRBV7-9
TGTGCCAGCAGCTTAGCGGGAGGAGGAGAGACCCAGTACTTC
CASSLAGGGETQYF
>few|.|TRBJ1-1|TRBV7-9
TGTGCCAGCAGCTTAGGGGTAGATGAAGCTTTCTTT
CASSLGVDEAFF
>.|TRBD2|TRBJ2-1|TRBV5-1
TGCGCCAGCAGAATAGCGGGAGACGACTACAATGAGCAGTTCTTC
CASRIAGDDYNEQFF
>.|TRBD1|TRBJ2-5|TRBV7-6
TGTGCCAGCCGGGACAGGGGCAAACAGACCCAGTACTTC
CASRDRGKQTQYF
>few|.|TRBJ1-2|TRBV19
TGTGCCAGTAGTATTGTCACAGGGCAGAAGAGCTACACCTTC
CASSIVTGQKSYTF